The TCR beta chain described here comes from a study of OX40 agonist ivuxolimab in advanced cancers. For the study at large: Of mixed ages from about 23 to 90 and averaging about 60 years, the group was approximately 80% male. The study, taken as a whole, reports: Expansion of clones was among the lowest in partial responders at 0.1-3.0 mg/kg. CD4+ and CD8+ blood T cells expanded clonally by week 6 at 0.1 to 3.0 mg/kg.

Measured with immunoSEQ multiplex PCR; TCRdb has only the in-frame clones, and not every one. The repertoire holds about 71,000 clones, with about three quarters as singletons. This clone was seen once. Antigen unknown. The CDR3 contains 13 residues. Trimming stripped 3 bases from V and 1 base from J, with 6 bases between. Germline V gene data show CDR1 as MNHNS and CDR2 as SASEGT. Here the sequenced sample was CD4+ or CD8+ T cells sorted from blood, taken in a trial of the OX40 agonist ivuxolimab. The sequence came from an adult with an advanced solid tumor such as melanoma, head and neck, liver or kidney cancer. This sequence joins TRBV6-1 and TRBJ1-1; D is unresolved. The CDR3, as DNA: TGTGCCAGCAGTGAGGGGTGGAACACTGAAGCTTTCTTT. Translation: CASSEGWNTEAFF.